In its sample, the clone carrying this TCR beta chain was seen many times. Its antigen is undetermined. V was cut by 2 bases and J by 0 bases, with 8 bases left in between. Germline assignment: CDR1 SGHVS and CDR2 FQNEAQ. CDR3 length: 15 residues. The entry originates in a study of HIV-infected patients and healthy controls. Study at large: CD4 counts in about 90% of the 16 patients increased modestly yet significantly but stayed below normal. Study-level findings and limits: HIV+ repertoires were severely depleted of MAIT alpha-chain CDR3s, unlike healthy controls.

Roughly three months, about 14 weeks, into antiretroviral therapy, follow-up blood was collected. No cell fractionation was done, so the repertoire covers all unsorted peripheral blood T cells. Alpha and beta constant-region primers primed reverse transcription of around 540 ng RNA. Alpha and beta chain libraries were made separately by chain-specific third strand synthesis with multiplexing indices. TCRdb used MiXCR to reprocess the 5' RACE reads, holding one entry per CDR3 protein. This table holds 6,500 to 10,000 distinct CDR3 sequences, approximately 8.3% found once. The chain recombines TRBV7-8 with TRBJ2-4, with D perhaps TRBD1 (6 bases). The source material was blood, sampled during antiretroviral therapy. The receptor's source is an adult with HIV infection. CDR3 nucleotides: TGTGCCAGCAGCTTACTACAGGGAGCCAAAAACATTCAGTACTTC. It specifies CASSLLQGAKNIQYF.